This T cell receptor beta chain was sequenced during a study of blood T cell repertoires in COVID-19. About the study: Sources were T cells, B-cell-depleted T cells, or PBMCs; the material itself was cDNA or gDNA.

This clone was found a few times. V was clipped by 5 bases and J by 3 bases; unmatched bases: 5. There are 14 residues in the CDR3. Germline CDR1 SGHTA, CDR2 FQGNSA. This study enrolled people aged roughly 18 to 90 from approximately 25 US geographic areas. TCRdb's copy holds only in-frame clones and misses some; the assay was immunoSEQ multiplex PCR. Among 200,000 to 250,000 clones listed, about 86% were seen once. Material: PBMCs or T cells enriched from blood (not recorded which). The chain has TRBV7-2 and TRBJ2-7, with 9 bases lining up with TRBD1. The receptor comes from a woman aged 50 to 65 with acute COVID-19. CDR3 sequence (DNA): TGTGCCAGCAGCACGACAGGGGGAATCTACGAGCAGTACTTC. Translation: CASSTTGGIYEQYF.